This T cell receptor (beta chain) was documented in a study of glioma-infiltrating T cells. Amplification of TCR alpha and beta CDR3 regions from RNA used iRepertoire nested multiplex PCR. Input was 100-400 ng of tissue mRNA or PBMC total RNA. MiXCR, run by TCRdb on the multiplex PCR reads, gives a single entry per CDR3 protein. The sample holds about 190,000 distinct CDR3 sequences, over 30% seen once. This clonotype was seen at least ten times. The antigen is not known. Study-wide results and caveats: Above-expected tissue-blood divergence occurred in all gliomas, most in low-grade ones.

V gave up 6 bases and J gave up 6 bases; unmatched junction bases: 8. CDR1 is MNHNS and CDR2 is SASEGT in the germline V gene. The length of the CDR3 is 14 residues. The origin of this receptor is a human donor with low-grade glioma or glioblastoma, undergoing nonglioma brain surgery, or in good health (not recorded which). Sequencing was performed on glioma tissue, nonneoplastic brain tissue, or PBMCs (not recorded which). The rearrangement links TRBV6-1 to TRBJ2-7, with TRBD2 matching over 10 bases. The CDR3 region is CASREPGLATEQYF. The CDR3, as DNA: TGTGCCAGCAGGGAACCGGGACTAGCGACCGAGCAGTACTTC.